The rows below give T cell receptor beta chains drawn from one sample of a study of blood T cell repertoires in COVID-19. Some clones are missing from TCRdb's copy, which holds only in-frame ones; the method was immunoSEQ multiplex PCR. The repertoire consists of fewer than 110,000 clones, with more than 75% occurring once and the leading ten covering 9.5% to 13%. Sequenced material: peripheral blood. The receptors stem from a woman in her 30s with acute or convalescent COVID-19. The CDR3 runs from the conserved cysteine through the conserved F or W. A D gene is named only where the DNA matches it firmly. Size is stated for part of the rows, as once, few or many counts, or as a class when the clone is expanded.

CDR3 DNA: TGCGCCAGCAGCTCCTCCGGGACAGGGGGCGCGCCTGGAAACACCATATATTTT
CDR3 protein: CASSSSGTGGAPGNTIYF
clone size: -
CDR3 length: 18
V gene: TRBV5-1
J gene: TRBJ1-3
D gene: TRBD1

CDR3 DNA: TGTGCCAGCAGTGGGCAGGGTGGTATCACTGAGCAGTTCTTC
CDR3 protein: CASSGQGGITEQFF
clone size: -
CDR3 length: 14
V gene: TRBV6-6
J gene: TRBJ2-1
D gene: -

CDR3 DNA: TGTGCCAGCAGCTCGACAGGGGACTATGGCTACACCTTC
CDR3 protein: CASSSTGDYGYTF
clone size: -
CDR3 length: 13
V gene: TRBV5-6
J gene: TRBJ1-2
D gene: TRBD1

CDR3 DNA: TGTGCCAGCAGCCCCTGGGAGCGCAGCACAGATACGCAGTATTTT
CDR3 protein: CASSPWERSTDTQYF
clone size: -
CDR3 length: 15
V gene: TRBV4-2
J gene: TRBJ2-3
D gene: -

CDR3 DNA: TGTGCCATCGTGAGGGACAGGACCACAGATACGCAGTATTTT
CDR3 protein: CAIVRDRTTDTQYF
clone size: -
CDR3 length: 14
V gene: TRBV7-9
J gene: TRBJ2-3
D gene: TRBD1

CDR3 DNA: TGCGCCAGCAGCTTGGAACGGGAGCGCACAGATACGCAGTATTTT
CDR3 protein: CASSLERERTDTQYF
clone size: -
CDR3 length: 15
V gene: TRBV5-1
J gene: TRBJ2-3
D gene: -

CDR3 DNA: TGTGCCACCAGTGATTTGCACGCTCACCTTCTGGGAGACAATCAGCCCCAGCATTTT
CDR3 protein: CATSDLHAHLLGDNQPQHF
clone size: -
CDR3 length: 19
V gene: TRBV24-1
J gene: TRBJ1-5
D gene: -

CDR3 DNA: TGTGCCAGCAGCGTAGGGCTAGCCGTCACAGATACGCAGTATTTT
CDR3 protein: CASSVGLAVTDTQYF
clone size: -
CDR3 length: 15
V gene: TRBV9
J gene: TRBJ2-3
D gene: -

CDR3 DNA: TGTGCCAGCTCACTCTCGATTCGGGATGAGCAGTTCTTC
CDR3 protein: CASSLSIRDEQFF
clone size: -
CDR3 length: 13
V gene: TRBV18
J gene: TRBJ2-1
D gene: -

CDR3 DNA: TGCGCCAGCAGCCAAGGCCTAACAGGGGCAGGTTACGAGCAGTACTTC
CDR3 protein: CASSQGLTGAGYEQYF
clone size: -
CDR3 length: 16
V gene: TRBV4-1
J gene: TRBJ2-7
D gene: TRBD1

CDR3 DNA: TGTGCCAGCTCACCACCGAGGACTAGCGGGTTAGGCTCCTACGAGCAGTACTTC
CDR3 protein: CASSPPRTSGLGSYEQYF
clone size: once
CDR3 length: 18
V gene: TRBV18
J gene: TRBJ2-7
D gene: TRBD2

CDR3 DNA: TGTGCCAGCAGCCCAGGGTCTCCCACCTACGAGCAGTACTTC
CDR3 protein: CASSPGSPTYEQYF
clone size: -
CDR3 length: 14
V gene: TRBV7-8
J gene: TRBJ2-7
D gene: -

CDR3 DNA: TGTGCCTGGAGTGTAGGGGGCGAGCAGTACTTC
CDR3 protein: CAWSVGGEQYF
clone size: -
CDR3 length: 11
V gene: TRBV30
J gene: TRBJ2-7
D gene: -